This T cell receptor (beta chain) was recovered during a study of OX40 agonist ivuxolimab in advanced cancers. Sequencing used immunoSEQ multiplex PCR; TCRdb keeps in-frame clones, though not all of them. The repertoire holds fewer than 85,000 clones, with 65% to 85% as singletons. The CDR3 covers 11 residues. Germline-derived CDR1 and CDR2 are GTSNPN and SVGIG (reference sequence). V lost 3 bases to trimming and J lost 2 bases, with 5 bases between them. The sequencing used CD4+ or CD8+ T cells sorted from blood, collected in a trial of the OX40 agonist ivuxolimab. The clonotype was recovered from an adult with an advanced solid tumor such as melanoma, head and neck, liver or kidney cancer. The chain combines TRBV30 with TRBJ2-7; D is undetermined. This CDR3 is CAWRVAYEQYF. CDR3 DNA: TGTGCCTGGAGGGTAGCCTACGAGCAGTACTTC.